Presented here are 25 T cell receptor beta chains from one specimen sequenced in a study of blood T cells in healthy people across ages. Sample-barcoded 5' priming and a J-beta primer mix drove a second PCR of about 6 to 11 cycles. TCRdb analysed the 5' RACE reads with MiXCR anew, one entry per CDR3 protein. The repertoire holds around 1.5 million distinct CDR3 sequences, with approximately 63% as singletons. Source material: blood. The receptors derive from a man younger than 35 in good health.

The chain employs TRBV7-2 and TRBJ2-5; D is undetermined. The assigned J gene may be wrong: the sequence end matches TRBJ2-7 better. Germline lookup yields CDR1 SGHTA and CDR2 FQGNSA. The CDR3 is 13 amino acids. The CDR3 loop reads CASSWPAENEQYF. For the CDR3, the DNA is TGTGCCAGCAGCTGGCCGGCGGAAAACGAGCAGTACTTC.

V gene TRBV4-1 combines with J gene TRBJ1-5; D ambiguous. CDR3 length: 15 residues. In germline, CDR1 is MGHRA, CDR2 YSYEKL. V was shortened by 1 base and J by 6 bases, with 13 bases between the two germline ends. The CDR3 DNA reads as TGCGCCAGCAGCCAAGTTGTAGGGAATCGTCAGCCCCAGCATTTT. Translation: CASSQVVGNRQPQHF.

This clonotype was detected only a few times. J is TRBJ2-7 and V is TRBV7-2, with D possibly TRBD1 on 6 matching bases. Germline CDR1 is SGHTA and CDR2 is FQGNSA. The CDR3 is made up of 13 amino acids. V gave up 5 bases and J gave up 4 bases, with 12 bases separating them. For the CDR3, the DNA is TGTGCCAGCAGCGGGAAGGACAGTTACGAGCAGTACTTC. The encoded protein is CASSGKDSYEQYF.

V gene TRBV12-3 or TRBV12-4 combines with J gene TRBJ1-5, with 8 bases aligning to TRBD1. The junction had 10 bases not matched to a gene; V was cut back by 6 bases and J by 0 bases. CDR3 length equals 17 residues. CDR3 in DNA: TGTGCCAGCAGAGGTACGACAGGGGATTTTAGCAATCAGCCCCAGCATTTT. Its translation is CASRGTTGDFSNQPQHF.

CDR3 region: CSASKDRIYSPLHF. Written as DNA, the CDR3 is TGCAGTGCTAGCAAGGACAGGATTTATTCACCCCTCCACTTT. The rearrangement uses TRBV20-1 and TRBJ1-6; 7 bases are a match to TRBD1. The CDR3 has 14 residues. Germline V gene sequence: CDR1 DFQATT, CDR2 SNEGSKA (reference sequence). Trimming took 3 bases from V and 8 from J; bases not matched to a gene: 7.

The genes are TRBV4-1 and TRBJ2-7; D could derive from TRBD1 or TRBD2 (6 bases each). The CDR3 loop spans 13 amino acids. The germline gives CDR1 MGHRA, CDR2 YSYEKL. V shed 8 bases and J shed 1 base, with 12 bases lying between them. The CDR3 nucleotides are TGCGCCAGCGGGGGGACAAGTTCCTACGAGCAGTACTTC. As protein: CASGGTSSYEQYF.

This clonotype was observed a few times. The chain combines TRBV7-2 with TRBJ2-1; the D is unclear. CDR1 is SGHTA and CDR2 is FQGNSA in the germline V gene. Trimming left V 3 bases short and J 8 bases short, with 14 bases between. This CDR3 is built from 14 residues. CDR3 amino acids: CASSFMVGSHEQFF. The CDR3 DNA reads TGTGCCAGCAGCTTTATGGTGGGTTCCCATGAGCAGTTCTTC.

This clonotype was seen ten or more times. The V call is TRBV25-1, the J call TRBJ1-2; unclear D gene. This CDR3 has 14 residues. Germline-derived CDR1 and CDR2 are MGHDK and SYGVNS. Trimming shortened V by 4 bases and J by 5 bases, and 14 bases separated the two germline ends. In nucleotides, the CDR3 is TGTGCCAGCAGTGGGACTGGAATGTTTTATGGCTACACCTTC. The encoded protein is CASSGTGMFYGYTF.

The chain employs TRBV12-3 or TRBV12-4 and TRBJ2-7; possibly TRBD1 or TRBD2 for D (5 bases each). The CDR3 totals 14 residues. V was clipped by 5 bases and J by 4 bases, with 15 bases between them. CDR3 residues: CASSVGLGEYEQYF. The CDR3 DNA sequence: TGTGCCAGCAGTGTGGGGCTAGGGGAGTACGAGCAGTACTTC.

This CDR3 is CASSQENRGGADTQYF. CDR3 sequence (DNA): TGTGCCAGCAGCCAAGAAAATCGGGGGGGCGCGGATACGCAGTATTTT. This chain uses TRBV4-2 with TRBJ2-3, with 8 bases that match TRBD2. The CDR3 spans 16 residues. J lost 6 bases, V lost 0 bases, and 8 bases had no gene match. CDR1 and CDR2 (germline): LGHNA, YNFKEQ.

This sequence joins TRBV7-8 and TRBJ1-6, with 7 bases lining up with TRBD1. The CDR3 totals 14 residues. Germline CDR1 SGHVS, CDR2 FQNEAQ. Unmatched junction bases numbered 6, after V lost 6 bases and J lost 7 bases. This chain's CDR3 is CASSQRRGNSPLHF. In DNA, the CDR3 is TGTGCCAGCAGTCAGCGCAGGGGGAATTCACCCCTCCACTTT.

V and J are TRBV6-2 or TRBV6-3 and TRBJ2-3; 7 positions match TRBD2. With 2 bases clipped from V and 9 bases from J, the junction kept 2 bases outside the gene matches. This CDR3 is built from 12 residues. Germline CDR1 reads MNHEY; CDR2 reads SVGEGT. The CDR3 nucleotides read TGTGCCAGCAGTTACCAGGGAGGGACGCAGTATTTT. Protein: CASSYQGGTQYF.

The J gene is TRBJ1-5, the V gene TRBV6-2 or TRBV6-3, with D perhaps TRBD1 (6 bases). This CDR3 region has 17 residues. Trimming shortened V by 3 bases and J by 2 bases, and 17 bases separated the two germline ends. Germline V gene data show CDR1 as MNHEY and CDR2 as SVGEGT. The CDR3 sequence is CASSYGPQGGGNQPQHF. The CDR3 DNA follows: TGTGCCAGCAGTTATGGTCCACAGGGAGGCGGCAATCAGCCCCAGCATTTT.

The chain uses TRBV10-3 and TRBJ2-1, with D perhaps TRBD1 (6 bases). The CDR3 has 16 residues. The V end was cut by 5 bases, the J end by 3 bases, with 17 bases between. Germline values: CDR1 ENHRY, CDR2 SYGVKD. For the CDR3, the DNA is TGTGCCATCAGTCCCAGGGGAGACGTGAACTACAATGAGCAGTTCTTC. Translating it yields CAISPRGDVNYNEQFF.

In its sample, this clonotype was seen once. The chain recombines TRBV18 with TRBJ2-1, with 10 bases aligning to TRBD2. This CDR3 is 22 amino acids long. Trimming cost V 0 bases and J 8 bases; bases outside gene matches: 25. CDR1 is KGHSH and CDR2 is LQKENI in the germline V gene. As DNA, the CDR3 is TGTGCCAGCTCACCACCCACAGACAGGGGTGCCCTAGCGGGAGAGTATGTCGATGAGCAGTTCTTC. Translation gives CASSPPTDRGALAGEYVDEQFF.

The rearrangement joins TRBV28 to TRBJ2-5, with 7 bases lining up with TRBD2. The germline V gene has CDR1 MDHEN and CDR2 SYDVKM. The CDR3 has 15 residues. V trimming: 6 bases; J trimming: 0 bases; junction bases outside the gene matches: 7. The CDR3 spells CASSPPAGHQETQYF. CDR3 bases: TGTGCCAGCAGCCCCCCAGCGGGACACCAAGAGACCCAGTACTTC.

V and J are TRBV20-1 and TRBJ2-4, with TRBD2 matching 8 bases. The assigned J gene may be wrong: the sequence end matches TRBJ2-7 better. CDR3 length equals 14 residues. Germline CDR1 is DFQATT and CDR2 is SNEGSKA (reference sequence). The CDR3 DNA reads as TGCAGTGCTAGTAAACCGGGACTAGTCAACGAGCAGTACTTC. Its translation: CSASKPGLVNEQYF.

This clonotype has only a few counts. The chain joins TRBV27 to TRBJ2-1, with D hard to call. Germline V gene lookup returns CDR1 MNHEY and CDR2 SMNVEV (reference sequence). The CDR3 is made up of 15 amino acids. Trimming cost V 3 bases and J 6 bases, with 15 bases left between them. In nucleotides, the CDR3 is TGTGCCAGCAGTTTTATGTTTTTCCAAACCAATGAGCAGTTCTTC. This translates into CASSFMFFQTNEQFF.

V gene TRBV24-1 combines with J gene TRBJ2-6; no definite D call. Trimming removed 10 bases from V and 4 bases from J, with 19 bases in between. This CDR3 spans 16 amino acids. Germline-derived CDR1 and CDR2 are KGHDR and SFDVKD. The CDR3 region is CATILMRSSGANVLTF. As DNA, the CDR3 is TGTGCCACTATTCTGATGCGGTCCTCCGGGGCCAACGTCCTGACTTTC.

The chain couples TRBV20-1 to TRBJ1-1, with unresolved D. V was cut by 7 bases and J by 1 base, with 16 bases left in between. The CDR3 spans 14 residues. CDR1 DFQATT and CDR2 SNEGSKA come from the germline V gene (reference sequence). CDR3 in DNA: TGCAGTGGTGCAGCAGAGGTGAGGAACACTGAAGCTTTCTTT. It yields the protein CSGAAEVRNTEAFF.

This clonotype was counted a single time. The V call is TRBV7-8, the J call TRBJ2-7; 14 positions agree with TRBD2. The germline CDR1 and CDR2 sequences are SGHVS and FQNEAQ. V gave up 4 bases and J gave up 0 bases; unmatched junction bases: 2. The CDR3 has 16 amino acids. In DNA form, the CDR3 reads TGTGCCAGCAGCTACGGGACTAGCGGGGGCTCCTACGAGCAGTACTTC. Its translation: CASSYGTSGGSYEQYF.

This rearrangement joins TRBV12-5 to TRBJ2-1; D remains unclear. The CDR3 length is 16 residues. V was trimmed by 1 base and J by 0 bases, leaving 10 bases between them. Per germline, CDR1 LGHNT and CDR2 FRNRAP. The CDR3: CASGLAVSVSYNEQFF. The CDR3 DNA is TGTGCTAGTGGTTTGGCCGTCAGCGTCTCCTACAATGAGCAGTTCTTC.

The CDR3 region is CSVAQGMAEAFF. In nucleotides, the CDR3 is TGCAGCGTTGCACAGGGTATGGCTGAAGCTTTCTTT. This chain joins TRBV29-1 and TRBJ1-1, with D possibly matching TRBD1 (6 bases). The CDR3 sequence is 12 residues long. CDR1 is SQVTM and CDR2 is ANQGSEA in the germline V gene. V lost 4 bases and J lost 6, with 12 bases in between.

This clonotype came up once. This sequence joins TRBV5-6 and TRBJ2-6; possibly TRBD1 for D (5 bases). V was trimmed by 3 bases and J by 3 bases, leaving 10 bases between them. In germline, CDR1 is SGHDT, CDR2 YYEEEE. The CDR3 extends over 15 amino acids. The CDR3 DNA reads TGTGCCAGCAGCTCCAGGGATTTTGGGGCCAACGTCCTGACTTTC. It encodes CASSSRDFGANVLTF. Based on the CDR3 plus reference TRBV5-6 and TRBJ2-6, the full variable domain is DAGVTQSPTHLIKTRGQQVTLRCSPKSGHDTVSWYQQALGQGPQFIFQYYEEEERQRGNFPDRFSGHQFPNYSSELNVNALLLGDSALYLCASSSRDFGANVLTFGAGSRLTVL.

The rearrangement links TRBV3-1 to TRBJ2-5, with a possible D match to TRBD2 (6 bases). V was trimmed by 0 bases and J by 7 bases, leaving 21 bases between them. The CDR3 is 17 residues long. Germline CDR1 and CDR2: LGHDT and YNNKEL (reference sequence). The CDR3 DNA is TGTGCCAGCAGCCAAGAGTCGGGCGGGGTACGGCACGGGACCCAGTACTTC. Translation gives CASSQESGGVRHGTQYF.